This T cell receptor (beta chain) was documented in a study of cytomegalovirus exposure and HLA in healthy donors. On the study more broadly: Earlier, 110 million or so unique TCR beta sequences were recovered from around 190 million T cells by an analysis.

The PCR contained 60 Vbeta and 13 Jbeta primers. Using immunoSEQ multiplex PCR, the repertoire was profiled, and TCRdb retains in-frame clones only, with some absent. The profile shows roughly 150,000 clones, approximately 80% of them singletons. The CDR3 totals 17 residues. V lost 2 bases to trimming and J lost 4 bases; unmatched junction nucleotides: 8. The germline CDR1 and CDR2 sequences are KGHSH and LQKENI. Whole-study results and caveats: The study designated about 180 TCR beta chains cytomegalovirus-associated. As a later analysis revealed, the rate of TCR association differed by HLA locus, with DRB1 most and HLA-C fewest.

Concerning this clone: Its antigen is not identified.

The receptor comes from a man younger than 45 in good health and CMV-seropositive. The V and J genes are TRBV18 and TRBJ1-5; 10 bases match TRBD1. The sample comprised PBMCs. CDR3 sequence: CASSPGTGAVRNQPQHF. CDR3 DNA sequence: TGTGCCAGCTCACCAGGGACAGGGGCCGTGAGGAATCAGCCCCAGCATTTT. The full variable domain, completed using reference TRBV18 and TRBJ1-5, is NAGVMQNPRHLVRRRGQEARLRCSPMKGHSHVYWYRQLPEEGLKFMVYLQKENIIDESGMPKERFSAEFPKEGPSILRIQQVVRGDSAAYFCASSPGTGAVRNQPQHFGDGTRLSIL.